The entry below describes one T cell receptor (beta chain). Its antigen is still unknown. Every participant gave one or more pre-ART and two or more post-ART PBMC samples. Before they underwent DNA extraction, samples held roughly 0.95-11 million cryopreserved PBMC. The CDR3 totals 10 residues. Germline V gene data show CDR1 as LNHDA and CDR2 as SQIVND (reference sequence). Trimming stripped 8 bases from V and 6 bases from J, with 4 bases between. The data derive from a study of long-term antiretroviral therapy in people with HIV. Study findings and constraints: Clones showing expansion before ART dominated the repertoire at all time points. Upon ART, diversity increased but remained lower than transplant donor controls.

This was the immunoSEQ v3.0 assay at survey level. Sequencing was performed with immunoSEQ multiplex PCR; in TCRdb, only in-frame clones are kept and a portion is missing. The sample holds approximately 20,000 clones, roughly 79% seen once. Sequences were derived from unsorted PBMCs, sampled 2.2 years after starting antiretroviral therapy. The chain joins TRBV19 to TRBJ2-2, with D uncertain. This TCR came from a man over 45 with HIV. As DNA, the CDR3 is TGTGCCAGTCTCCCCGGGGAGCTGTTTTTT. Translating gives CASLPGELFF.